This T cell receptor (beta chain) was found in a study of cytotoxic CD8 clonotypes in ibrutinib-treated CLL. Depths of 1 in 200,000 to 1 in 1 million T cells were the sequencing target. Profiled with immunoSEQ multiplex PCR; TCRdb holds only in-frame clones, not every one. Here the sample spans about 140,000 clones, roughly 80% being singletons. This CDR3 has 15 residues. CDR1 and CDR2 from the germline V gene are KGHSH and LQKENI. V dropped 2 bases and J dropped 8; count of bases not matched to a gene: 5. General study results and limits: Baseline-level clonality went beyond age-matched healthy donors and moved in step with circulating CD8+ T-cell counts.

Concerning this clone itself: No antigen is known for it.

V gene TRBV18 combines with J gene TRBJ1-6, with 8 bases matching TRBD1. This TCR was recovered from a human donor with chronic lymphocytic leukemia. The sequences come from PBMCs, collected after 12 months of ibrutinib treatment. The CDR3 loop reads CASSPSGGEDSPLHF. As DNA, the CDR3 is TGTGCCAGCTCACCATCAGGGGGCGAGGATTCACCCCTCCACTTT.